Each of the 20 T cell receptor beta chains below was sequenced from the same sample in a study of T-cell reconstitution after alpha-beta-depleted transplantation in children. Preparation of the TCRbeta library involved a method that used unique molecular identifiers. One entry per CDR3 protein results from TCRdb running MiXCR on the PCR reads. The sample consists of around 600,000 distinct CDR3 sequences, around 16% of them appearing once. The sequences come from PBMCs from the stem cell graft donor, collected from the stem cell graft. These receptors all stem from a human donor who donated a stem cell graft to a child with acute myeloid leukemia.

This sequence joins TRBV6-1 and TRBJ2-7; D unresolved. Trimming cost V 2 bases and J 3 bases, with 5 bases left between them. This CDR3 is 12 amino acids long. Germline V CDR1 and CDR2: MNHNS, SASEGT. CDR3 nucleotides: TGTGCCAGCAGTGAATTATACTACGAGCAGTACTTC. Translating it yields CASSELYYEQYF.

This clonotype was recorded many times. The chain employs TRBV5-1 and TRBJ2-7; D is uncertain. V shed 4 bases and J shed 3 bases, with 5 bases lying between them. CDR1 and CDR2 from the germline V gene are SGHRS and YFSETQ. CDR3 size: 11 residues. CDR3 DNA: TGCGCCAGCAGCGAACACTACGAGCAGTACGTC. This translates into CASSEHYEQYV.

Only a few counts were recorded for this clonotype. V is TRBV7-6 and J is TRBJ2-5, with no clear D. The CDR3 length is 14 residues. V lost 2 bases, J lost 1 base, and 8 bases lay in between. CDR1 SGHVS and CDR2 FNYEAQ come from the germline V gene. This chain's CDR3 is CASSLSPVQETQYF. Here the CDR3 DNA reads TGTGCCAGCAGCTTAAGTCCGGTCCAAGAGACCCAGTACTTC.

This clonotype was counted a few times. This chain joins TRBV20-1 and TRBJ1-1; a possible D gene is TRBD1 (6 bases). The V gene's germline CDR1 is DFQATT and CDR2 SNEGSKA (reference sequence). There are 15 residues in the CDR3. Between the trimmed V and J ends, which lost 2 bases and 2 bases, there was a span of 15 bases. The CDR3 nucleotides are TGCAGTGCTAGAAACCCACAGGGCGGCAACACTGAAGCTTTCTTT. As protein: CSARNPQGGNTEAFF.

The CDR3 region is CASSGGRLAGNTIYF. The CDR3 bases are TGTGCCAGCAGCGGGGGGCGACTAGCTGGAAACACCATATATTTT. The rearrangement joins TRBV2 to TRBJ1-3; a weak D match, TRBD1 (6 bases). Germline V lookup: CDR1 SNHLY, CDR2 FYNNEI. V was shortened by 6 bases and J by 2 bases, with 14 bases between the two germline ends. CDR3 length: 15 residues.

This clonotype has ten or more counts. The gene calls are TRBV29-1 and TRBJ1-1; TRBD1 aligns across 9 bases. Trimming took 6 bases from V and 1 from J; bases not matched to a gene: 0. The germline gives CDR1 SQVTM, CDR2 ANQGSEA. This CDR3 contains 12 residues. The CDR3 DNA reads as TGCAGCGTGACAGGGGGGAACACTGAAGCTTTCTTT. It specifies CSVTGGNTEAFF. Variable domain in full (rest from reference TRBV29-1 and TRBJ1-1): SAVISQKPSRDICQRGTSLTIQCQVDSQVTMMFWYRQQPGQSLTLIATANQGSEATYESGFVIDKFPISRPNLTFSTLTVSNMSPEDSSIYLCSVTGGNTEAFFGQGTRLTVV.

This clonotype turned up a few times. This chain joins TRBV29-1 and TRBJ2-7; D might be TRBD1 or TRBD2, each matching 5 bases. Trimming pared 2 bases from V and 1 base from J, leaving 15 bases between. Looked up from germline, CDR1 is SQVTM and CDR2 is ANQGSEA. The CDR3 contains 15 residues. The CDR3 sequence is CSVERDLLWSYEQYV. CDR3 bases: TGCAGCGTTGAAAGGGACCTCCTTTGGTCCTACGAGCAGTACGTC.

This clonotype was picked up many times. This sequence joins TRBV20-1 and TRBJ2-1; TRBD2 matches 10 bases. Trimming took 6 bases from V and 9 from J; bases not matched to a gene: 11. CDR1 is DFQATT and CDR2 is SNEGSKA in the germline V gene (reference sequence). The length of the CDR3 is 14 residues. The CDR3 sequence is CSAKSGGANGEQFF. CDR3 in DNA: TGCAGTGCAAAAAGCGGGGGGGCTAACGGTGAGCAGTTCTTC.

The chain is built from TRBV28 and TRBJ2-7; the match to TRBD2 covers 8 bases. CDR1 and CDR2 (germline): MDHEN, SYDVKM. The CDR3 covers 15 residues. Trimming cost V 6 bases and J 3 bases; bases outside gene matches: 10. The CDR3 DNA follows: TGTGCCAGCAGCTTCAAACGGGGGGGAATCTACGAGCAGTACGTC. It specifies CASSFKRGGIYEQYV.

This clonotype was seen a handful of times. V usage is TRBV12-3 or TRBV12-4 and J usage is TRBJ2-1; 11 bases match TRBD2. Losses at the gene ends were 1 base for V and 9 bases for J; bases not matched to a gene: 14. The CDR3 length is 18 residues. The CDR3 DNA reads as TGTGCCAGCAGTTTAGGGGCTAGCGGGGGGTCGGATTACGGTGAGCAGTTCTTC. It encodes CASSLGASGGSDYGEQFF.

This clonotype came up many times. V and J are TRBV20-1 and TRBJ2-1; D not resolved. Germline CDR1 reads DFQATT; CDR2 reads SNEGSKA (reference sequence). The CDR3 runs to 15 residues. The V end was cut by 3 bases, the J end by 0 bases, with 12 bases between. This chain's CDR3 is CSASLRTGSYNEQFF. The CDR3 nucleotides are TGCAGTGCTAGCCTGCGGACCGGCTCCTACAATGAGCAGTTCTTC.

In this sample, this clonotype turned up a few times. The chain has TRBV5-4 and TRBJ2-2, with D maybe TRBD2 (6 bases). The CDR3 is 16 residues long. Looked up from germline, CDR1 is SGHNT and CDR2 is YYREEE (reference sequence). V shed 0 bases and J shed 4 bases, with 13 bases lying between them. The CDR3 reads CASSLGRDLFTGELFF. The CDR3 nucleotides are TGTGCCAGCAGCTTGGGCCGGGACTTGTTCACCGGGGAGCTGTTTTTT. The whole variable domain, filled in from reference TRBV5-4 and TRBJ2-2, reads ETGVTQSPTHLIKTRGQQVTLRCSSQSGHNTVSWYQQALGQGPQFIFQYYREEENGRGNFPPRFSGLQFPNYSSELNVNALELDDSALYLCASSLGRDLFTGELFFGEGSRLTVL.

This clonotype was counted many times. In nucleotides, the CDR3 is TGCAGCGTTGAAGACTTTCCGGGGGCCCAAGAGACCCAGTACTTC. Its protein is CSVEDFPGAQETQYF. V is TRBV29-1 and J is TRBJ2-5, with D perhaps given as TRBD1 or TRBD2 (6 bases each). The CDR3 runs to 15 residues. Germline V gene data show CDR1 as SQVTM and CDR2 as ANQGSEA. V lost 0 bases and J 1 base, leaving 12 bases between the germline ends. Supplemented by reference TRBV29-1 and TRBJ2-5, the full variable domain reads SAVISQKPSRDICQRGTSLTIQCQVDSQVTMMFWYRQQPGQSLTLIATANQGSEATYESGFVIDKFPISRPNLTFSTLTVSNMSPEDSSIYLCSVEDFPGAQETQYFGPGTRLLVL.

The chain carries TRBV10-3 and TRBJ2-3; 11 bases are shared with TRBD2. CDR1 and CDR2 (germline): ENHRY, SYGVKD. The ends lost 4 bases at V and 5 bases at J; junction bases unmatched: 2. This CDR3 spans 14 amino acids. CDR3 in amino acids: CAISALAGGDTQYF. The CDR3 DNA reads TGTGCCATCAGTGCTCTAGCGGGGGGAGATACGCAGTATTTT.

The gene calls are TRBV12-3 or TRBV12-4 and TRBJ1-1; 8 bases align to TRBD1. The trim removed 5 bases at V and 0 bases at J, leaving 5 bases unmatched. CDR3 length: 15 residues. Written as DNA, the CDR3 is TGTGCCAGCAGTCCGGGACAGGCTCTGAACACTGAAGCTTTCTTT. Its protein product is CASSPGQALNTEAFF.

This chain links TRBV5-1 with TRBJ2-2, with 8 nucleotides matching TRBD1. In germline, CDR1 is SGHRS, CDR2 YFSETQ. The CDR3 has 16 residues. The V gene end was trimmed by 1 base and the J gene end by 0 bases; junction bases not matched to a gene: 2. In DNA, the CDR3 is TGCGCCAGCAGCTTGATCAGGGGGCCGAACACCGGGGAGCTGTTTTTT. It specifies CASSLIRGPNTGELFF.

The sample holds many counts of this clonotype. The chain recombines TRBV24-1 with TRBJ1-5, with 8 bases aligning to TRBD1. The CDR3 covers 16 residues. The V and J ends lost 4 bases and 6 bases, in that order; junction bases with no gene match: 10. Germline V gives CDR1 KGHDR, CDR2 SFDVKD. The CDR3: CATSDRGQGGFQPQHF. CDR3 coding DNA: TGTGCCACCAGTGACCGTGGACAGGGTGGATTTCAGCCCCAGCATTTT.

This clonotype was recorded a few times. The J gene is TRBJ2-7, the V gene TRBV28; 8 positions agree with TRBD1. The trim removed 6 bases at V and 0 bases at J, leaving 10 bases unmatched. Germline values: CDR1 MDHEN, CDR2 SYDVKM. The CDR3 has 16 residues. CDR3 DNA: TGTGCCAGCAGCACAATCCTGGGACAGGACTCCTACGAGCAGTACGTC. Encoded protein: CASSTILGQDSYEQYV.

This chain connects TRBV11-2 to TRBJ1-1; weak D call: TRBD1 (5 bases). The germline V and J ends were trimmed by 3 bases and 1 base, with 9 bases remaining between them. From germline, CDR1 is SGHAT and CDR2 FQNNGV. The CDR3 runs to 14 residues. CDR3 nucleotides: TGTGCCAGCAGCTTTAACGGGGGGAACACTGAAGCTTTCTTT. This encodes CASSFNGGNTEAFF.

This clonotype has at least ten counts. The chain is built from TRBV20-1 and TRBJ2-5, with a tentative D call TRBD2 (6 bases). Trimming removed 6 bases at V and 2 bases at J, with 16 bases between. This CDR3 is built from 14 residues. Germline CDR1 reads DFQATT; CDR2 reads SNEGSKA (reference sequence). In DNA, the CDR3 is TGCAGTGCCCCTCCGGGGGACTTACAAGAGACCCAGTACTTC. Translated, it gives CSAPPGDLQETQYF.